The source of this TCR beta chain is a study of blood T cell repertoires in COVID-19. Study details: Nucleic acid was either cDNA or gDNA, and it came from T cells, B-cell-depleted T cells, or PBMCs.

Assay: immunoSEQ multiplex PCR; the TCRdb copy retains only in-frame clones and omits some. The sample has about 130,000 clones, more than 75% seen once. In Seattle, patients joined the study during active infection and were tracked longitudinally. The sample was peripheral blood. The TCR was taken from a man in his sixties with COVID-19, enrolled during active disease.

CDR3 sequence reads: CASSLEGTLDNEQFF. CDR3 nucleotides: TGTGCCAGCAGCTTAGAAGGGACTTTGGACAATGAGCAGTTCTTC. The chain recombines TRBV11-3 with TRBJ2-1; D perhaps matches TRBD2 (6 bases). Germline CDR1 reads SGHNT; CDR2 reads YENEEA. The CDR3 runs 15 residues. V was shortened by 0 bases and J by 5 bases, with 11 bases between the two germline ends.